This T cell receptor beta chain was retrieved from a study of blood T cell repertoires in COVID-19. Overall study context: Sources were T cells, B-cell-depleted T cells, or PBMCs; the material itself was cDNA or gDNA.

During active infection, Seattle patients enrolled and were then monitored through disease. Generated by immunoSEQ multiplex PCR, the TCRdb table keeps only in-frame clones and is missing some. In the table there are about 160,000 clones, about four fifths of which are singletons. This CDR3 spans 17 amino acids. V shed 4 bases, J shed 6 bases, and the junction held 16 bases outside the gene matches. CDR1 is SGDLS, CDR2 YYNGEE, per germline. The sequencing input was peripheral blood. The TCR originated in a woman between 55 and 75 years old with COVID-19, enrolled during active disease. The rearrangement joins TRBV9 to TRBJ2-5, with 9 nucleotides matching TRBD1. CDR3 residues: CASSPMPGQGMGQTQYF. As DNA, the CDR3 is TGTGCCAGCAGCCCCATGCCGGGACAGGGAATGGGGCAGACCCAGTACTTC.